Listed here are 17 T cell receptor beta chains from one sample, sequenced in a study of blood T cells in healthy people across ages. A second PCR of about 7 to 12 cycles used a sample-barcoded 5' primer and a J-beta primer mix. MiXCR, applied by TCRdb to the 5' RACE reads, yields one record per CDR3 protein. The sample includes 800,000 to 950,000 distinct CDR3 sequences, about 34% of them seen just once. Sequencing was done on a sample of blood. These receptors were collected from a man aged 18 to 30 in good health.

This clonotype was detected only once. The chain uses TRBV24-1 and TRBJ2-7; TRBD1 or TRBD2 may be the D gene (5 bases each). The V gene's germline CDR1 is KGHDR and CDR2 SFDVKD. CDR3 length: 18 amino acids. Trimming shortened V by 2 bases and J by 7 bases, and 26 bases separated the two germline ends. Written as DNA, the CDR3 is TGTGCCACCAGTGATTGGGCTGGGGAGTTAAGGGGCTACAATGAGCAGTACTTC. Residues: CATSDWAGELRGYNEQYF.

This clonotype was observed a handful of times. The genes are TRBV28 and TRBJ1-2; TRBD1 matches 7 bases. After removal of 4 bases from V and 5 bases from J, the junction contained 19 bases not matched to a gene. The length of the CDR3 is 18 residues. Germline CDR1 reads MDHEN; CDR2 reads SYDVKM. In DNA form, the CDR3 reads TGTGCCAGCAGTTCCATTGTCCGACAGGGCGATTCCCATTATGGCTACACCTTC. Translating gives CASSSIVRQGDSHYGYTF.

The CDR3 DNA follows: TGTGCCAGCAGCTTAGTGGTACTTCCCGGAGGAGAAGCTTTCTTT. This encodes CASSLVVLPGGEAFF. The chain has TRBV7-9 and TRBJ1-1, with D unresolved. Per the germline V gene, CDR1 is SEHNR and CDR2 is FQNEAQ (reference sequence). This CDR3 spans 15 amino acids. The V end was cut by 1 base, the J end by 8 bases, with 17 bases between.

This clonotype was counted many times. This chain connects TRBV29-1 to TRBJ2-1; 9 positions match TRBD1. J lost 9 bases, V lost 6 bases, and 6 bases had no gene match. Germline CDR1 and CDR2: SQVTM and ANQGSEA. CDR3 length: 12 amino acids. The DNA of the CDR3 is TGCAGCGTAGGGACAGGGATAGGTGAGCAGTTCTTC. Its protein product is CSVGTGIGEQFF.

This clonotype was detected many times. The J gene is TRBJ1-1, the V gene TRBV12-3 or TRBV12-4; 10 bases are a match to TRBD1. The CDR3 has 14 amino acids. V dropped 4 bases and J dropped 4; count of bases not matched to a gene: 3. The CDR3 region has the DNA TGTGCCAGCAGTTATAGGACAGGGGGCACTGAAGCTTTCTTT. As protein: CASSYRTGGTEAFF.

This clonotype was recorded once. V gene TRBV28 combines with J gene TRBJ1-2; D is undetermined. The germline V gene encodes CDR1 MDHEN and CDR2 SYDVKM. Trimming took off 2 bases at V and 0 bases at J, with 10 bases between the two ends. CDR3 length equals 15 residues. The CDR3 reads CASSLQAGTNYGYTF. CDR3 sequence (DNA): TGTGCCAGCAGTTTACAGGCGGGGACTAACTATGGCTACACCTTC.

This clonotype was recorded at least ten times. The V call is TRBV29-1, the J call TRBJ2-1, with D unresolved. The V gene lost 0 bases and the J gene lost 0 bases, with 12 bases spanning the gap. The CDR3 totals 16 residues. Germline assignment: CDR1 SQVTM and CDR2 ANQGSEA. The CDR3 region has the DNA TGCAGCGTTGAAGATCTTAAGACTGTCTCCTACAATGAGCAGTTCTTC. It specifies CSVEDLKTVSYNEQFF.

This clonotype has a count of ten or more. The chain recombines TRBV25-1 with TRBJ2-7, with a weak D call TRBD1 (6 bases). The CDR3 covers 14 residues. The V gene's germline CDR1 is MGHDK and CDR2 SYGVNS. V lost 1 base and J lost 3, with 10 bases in between. For the CDR3, the DNA is TGTGCCAGCAGTGAATCCTTGGACAGCTACGAGCAGTACTTC. Translated: CASSESLDSYEQYF.

CDR3 sequence (DNA): TGTGCCAGCAGCCTTTCGTTAGGGACTGTTTACTACACCTTC. It is translated as CASSLSLGTVYYTF. This chain links TRBV5-5 with TRBJ1-2; D is perhaps TRBD1 (5 bases). Per the germline V gene, CDR1 is SGHKS and CDR2 is YYEKEE (reference sequence). Between the trimmed V and J ends, which lost 4 bases and 10 bases, there was a span of 20 bases. CDR3 length equals 14 residues. Using reference TRBV5-5 and TRBJ1-2 for the parts outside the CDR3, the full variable domain is DAGVTQSPTHLIKTRGQQVTLRCSPISGHKSVSWYQQVLGQGPQFIFQYYEKEERGRGNFPDRFSARQFPNYSSELNVNALLLGDSALYLCASSLSLGTVYYTFGSGTRLTVV.

The V call is TRBV12-3 or TRBV12-4, the J call TRBJ1-1; 8 nucleotides agree with TRBD1. The CDR3 totals 14 residues. Trimming removed 10 bases from V and 3 bases from J; junction bases left unmatched: 10. The CDR3 loop is CANRTTGADTEAFF. DNA for the CDR3: TGTGCCAACAGGACGACAGGGGCTGACACTGAAGCTTTCTTT.

This clonotype was seen more than once but under ten times. Here the CDR3 DNA reads TGTGCCAGCAGCATGCTTGGGGGAACCCCCTACAATGAGCAGTACTTC. Translation gives CASSMLGGTPYNEQYF. This chain connects TRBV7-9 to TRBJ2-1, with D perhaps matching TRBD1 or TRBD2 (5 bases each). The assigned J gene may be wrong: the sequence end matches TRBJ2-7 better. Looked up from germline, CDR1 is SEHNR and CDR2 is FQNEAQ (reference sequence). CDR3 length equals 16 residues.

This clonotype showed up just a few times. V is TRBV12-3 or TRBV12-4 and J is TRBJ1-5, with 8 positions matching TRBD1. This CDR3 region has 16 residues. The trim removed 6 bases at V and 5 bases at J, leaving 12 bases unmatched. Written as DNA, the CDR3 is TGTGCCAGCAGCCCCGTCAGGGGGCTAATCGATCAGCCCCAGCATTTT. Its protein is CASSPVRGLIDQPQHF.

The chain is built from TRBV25-1 and TRBJ2-4; D might be TRBD1 or TRBD2, each matching 5 bases. The end of the DNA aligns better with TRBJ2-7, so the J call may be wrong. Germline assignment: CDR1 MGHDK and CDR2 SYGVNS. CDR3 length: 14 amino acids. CDR3 DNA sequence: TGTGCCAGCAGCACCGGGACGGTGATCTACGAGCAGTACTTC. Translating gives CASSTGTVIYEQYF.

In this sample, this clonotype turned up a few times. The gene calls are TRBV5-1 and TRBJ2-3; tentative D call: TRBD1 (7 bases). Germline V gene data show CDR1 as SGHRS and CDR2 as YFSETQ. The CDR3 loop spans 15 amino acids. V lost 3 bases to trimming and J lost 3 bases, with 14 bases between them. CDR3 residues: CASSYGGGETDTQYF. The CDR3 bases are TGCGCCAGCAGCTACGGAGGGGGCGAGACAGATACGCAGTATTTT.

The chain combines TRBV20-1 with TRBJ2-1; 10 nucleotides agree with TRBD1. CDR3 size: 17 residues. Germline assignment: CDR1 DFQATT and CDR2 SNEGSKA (reference sequence). J lost 7 bases, V lost 3 bases, and 15 bases had no gene match. The CDR3 region is CSASVGTGVMVGNEQFF. CDR3 DNA sequence: TGCAGTGCTAGCGTTGGGACAGGGGTAATGGTAGGGAATGAGCAGTTCTTC.

This chain uses TRBV6-1 with TRBJ2-3; TRBD2 agrees at 9 bases. Germline CDR1 and CDR2: MNHNS and SASEGT. The ends lost 7 bases at V and 4 bases at J; junction bases unmatched: 6. The CDR3 totals 14 residues. The CDR3 here is CASISAGGSDTQYF. The CDR3 DNA reads as TGTGCCAGCATTTCAGCGGGGGGTTCAGATACGCAGTATTTT.

This clonotype was counted only a few times. One end of the junction fails to match germline, which may point to a read error. The V and J genes are TRBV5-4 and TRBJ2-5, with 10 bases that match TRBD2. The CDR3 spans 15 residues. Germline lookup yields CDR1 SGHNT and CDR2 YYREEE (reference sequence). CDR3 sequence (DNA): TGTGCCAGCAGCCCCGGGACTAGCGTTCGGGAGACCCGGTACTTC. Translated, it gives CASSPGTSVRETRYF. Drawing the rest from reference TRBV5-4 and TRBJ2-5, the complete variable domain is ETGVTQSPTHLIKTRGQQVTLRCSSQSGHNTVSWYQQALGQGPQFIFQYYREEENGRGNFPPRFSGLQFPNYSSELNVNALELDDSALYLCASSPGTSVRETRYFGPGTRLLVL.